The entry that follows covers one TCR beta chain sequence. The table came from immunoSEQ multiplex PCR; TCRdb's copy has only in-frame clones and leaves some out. The data hold about 85,000 clones, with around 87% observed a single time. The record originates from a study of radiotherapy plus CTLA-4 blockade in lung cancer. The receptor was derived from a human donor with non-small cell lung cancer who had a partial response to radiotherapy plus ipilimumab. This specimen consisted of peripheral blood, obtained from a patient treated with radiotherapy plus ipilimumab.

In DNA form, the CDR3 reads TGTGCCAGCAGCCGGGGGGGGCCCTACGAGCAGTACTTC. This gives the protein CASSRGGPYEQYF. The chain links TRBV16 to TRBJ2-5, with D possibly being TRBD2 (7 bases). The DNA end lines up better with TRBJ2-7; the J call may be wrong. Germline V gene sequence: CDR1 KGHSY, CDR2 FQNENV. The CDR3 length is 13 residues.